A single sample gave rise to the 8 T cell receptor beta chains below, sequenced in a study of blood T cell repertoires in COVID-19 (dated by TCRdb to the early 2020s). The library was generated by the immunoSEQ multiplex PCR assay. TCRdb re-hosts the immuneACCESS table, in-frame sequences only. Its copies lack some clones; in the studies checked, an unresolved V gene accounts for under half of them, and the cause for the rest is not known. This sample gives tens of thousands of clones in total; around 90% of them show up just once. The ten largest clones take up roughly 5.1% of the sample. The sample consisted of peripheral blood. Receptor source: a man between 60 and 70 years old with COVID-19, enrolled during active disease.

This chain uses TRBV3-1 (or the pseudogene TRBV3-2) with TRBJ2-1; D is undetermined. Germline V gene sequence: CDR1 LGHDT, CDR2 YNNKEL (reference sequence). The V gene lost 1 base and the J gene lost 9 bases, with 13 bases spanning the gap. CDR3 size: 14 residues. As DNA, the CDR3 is TGTGCCAGCAGCCAAGGCTCTCTCCGCGGTGAGCAGTTCTTC. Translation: CASSQGSLRGEQFF.

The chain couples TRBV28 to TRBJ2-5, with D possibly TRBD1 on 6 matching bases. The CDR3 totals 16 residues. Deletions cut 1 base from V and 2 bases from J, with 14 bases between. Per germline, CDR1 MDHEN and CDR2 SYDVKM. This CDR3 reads CASSLLGAPQQETQYF. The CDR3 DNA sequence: TGTGCCAGCAGTTTATTGGGGGCGCCCCAACAAGAGACCCAGTACTTC.

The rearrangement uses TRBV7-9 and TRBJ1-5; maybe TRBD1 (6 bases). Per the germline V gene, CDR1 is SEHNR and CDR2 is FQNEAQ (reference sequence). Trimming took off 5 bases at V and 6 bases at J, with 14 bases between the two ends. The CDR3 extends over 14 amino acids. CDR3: CASSPGQGSQPQHF. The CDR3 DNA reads TGTGCCAGCAGCCCCGGCCAGGGGTCTCAGCCCCAGCATTTT.

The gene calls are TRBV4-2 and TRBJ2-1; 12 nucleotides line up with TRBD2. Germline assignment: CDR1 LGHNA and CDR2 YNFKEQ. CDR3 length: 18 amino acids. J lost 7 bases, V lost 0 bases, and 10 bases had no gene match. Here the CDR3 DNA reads TGTGCCAGCAGCCAAGAAATCTCCGGACTAGCGGGAAGGAATGAGCAGTTCTTC. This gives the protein CASSQEISGLAGRNEQFF.

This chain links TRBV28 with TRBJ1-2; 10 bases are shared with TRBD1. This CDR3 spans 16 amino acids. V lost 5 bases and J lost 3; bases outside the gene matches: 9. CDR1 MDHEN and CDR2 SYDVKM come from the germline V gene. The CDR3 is CASSPPGQGRDYGYTF. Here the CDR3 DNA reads TGTGCCAGCAGTCCCCCGGGACAGGGGAGGGACTATGGCTACACCTTC.

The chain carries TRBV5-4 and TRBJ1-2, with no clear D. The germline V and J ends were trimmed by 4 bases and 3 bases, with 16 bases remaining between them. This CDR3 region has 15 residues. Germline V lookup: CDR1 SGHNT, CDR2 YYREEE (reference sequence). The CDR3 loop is CASSPFVEGDYGYTF. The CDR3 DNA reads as TGTGCCAGCAGCCCCTTCGTGGAGGGCGACTATGGCTACACCTTC. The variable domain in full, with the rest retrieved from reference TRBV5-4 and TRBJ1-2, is ETGVTQSPTHLIKTRGQQVTLRCSSQSGHNTVSWYQQALGQGPQFIFQYYREEENGRGNFPPRFSGLQFPNYSSELNVNALELDDSALYLCASSPFVEGDYGYTFGSGTRLTVV.

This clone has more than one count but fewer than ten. DNA of the CDR3: TGTGCCAGCTCCGCAGAATTGGGGCACCCCTACGAGCAGTACTTC. Translating gives CASSAELGHPYEQYF. The chain employs TRBV18 and TRBJ2-7, with D perhaps matching TRBD1 (5 bases). V lost 6 bases and J 2 bases, leaving 17 bases between the germline ends. The CDR3 loop spans 15 amino acids. The germline V gene encodes CDR1 KGHSH and CDR2 LQKENI.

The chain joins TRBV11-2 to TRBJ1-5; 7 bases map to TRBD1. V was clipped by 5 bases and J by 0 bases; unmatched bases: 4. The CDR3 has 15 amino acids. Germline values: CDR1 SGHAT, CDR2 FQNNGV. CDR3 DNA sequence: TGTGCCAGCAGCCTGGGACAGTATAGCAATCAGCCCCAGCATTTT. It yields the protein CASSLGQYSNQPQHF.